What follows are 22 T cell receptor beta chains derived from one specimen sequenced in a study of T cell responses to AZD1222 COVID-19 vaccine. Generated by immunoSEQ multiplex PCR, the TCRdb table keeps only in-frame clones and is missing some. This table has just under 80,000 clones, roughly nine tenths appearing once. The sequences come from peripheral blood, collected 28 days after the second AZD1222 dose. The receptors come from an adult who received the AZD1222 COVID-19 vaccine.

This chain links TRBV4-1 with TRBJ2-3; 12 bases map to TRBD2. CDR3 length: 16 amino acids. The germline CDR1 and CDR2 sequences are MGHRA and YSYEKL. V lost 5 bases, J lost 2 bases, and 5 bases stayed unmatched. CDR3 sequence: CASSRTSGMNTDTQYF. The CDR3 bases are TGCGCCAGCAGCAGGACTAGCGGGATGAACACAGATACGCAGTATTTT.

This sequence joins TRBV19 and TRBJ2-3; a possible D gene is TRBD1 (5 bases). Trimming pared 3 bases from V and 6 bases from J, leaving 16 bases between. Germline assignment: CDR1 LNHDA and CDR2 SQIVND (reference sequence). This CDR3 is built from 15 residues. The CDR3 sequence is CASSILTALTDTQYF. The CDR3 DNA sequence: TGTGCCAGTAGTATCCTGACAGCCTTAACGGATACGCAGTATTTT.

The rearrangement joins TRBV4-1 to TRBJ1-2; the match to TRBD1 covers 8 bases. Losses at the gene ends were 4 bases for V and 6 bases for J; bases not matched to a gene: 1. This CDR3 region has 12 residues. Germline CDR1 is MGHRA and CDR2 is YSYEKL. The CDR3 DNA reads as TGCGCCAGCAGCCGGACAGGGAATGGCTACACCTTC. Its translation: CASSRTGNGYTF.

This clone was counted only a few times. For the CDR3, the DNA is TGTGCCAGCAGTTTACACGACTCGCGGGAGGGTCCAGATACGCAGTATTTT. Its translation: CASSLHDSREGPDTQYF. V is TRBV28 and J is TRBJ2-3; 9 nucleotides line up with TRBD2. With V trimmed by 2 bases and J by 4 bases, 10 bases remained unmatched. CDR3 length: 17 residues. Germline assignment: CDR1 MDHEN and CDR2 SYDVKM.

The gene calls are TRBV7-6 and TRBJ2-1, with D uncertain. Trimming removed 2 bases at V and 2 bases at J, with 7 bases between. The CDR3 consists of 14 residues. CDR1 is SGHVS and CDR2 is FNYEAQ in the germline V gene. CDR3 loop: CASSLQDPYNEQFF. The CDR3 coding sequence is TGTGCCAGCAGCTTACAGGACCCCTACAATGAGCAGTTCTTC. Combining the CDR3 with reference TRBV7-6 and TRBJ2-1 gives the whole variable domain GAGVSQSPRYKVTKRGQDVALRCDPISGHVSLYWYRQALGQGPEFLTYFNYEAQQDKSGLPNDRFSAERPEGSISTLTIQRTEQRDSAMYRCASSLQDPYNEQFFGPGTRLTVL.

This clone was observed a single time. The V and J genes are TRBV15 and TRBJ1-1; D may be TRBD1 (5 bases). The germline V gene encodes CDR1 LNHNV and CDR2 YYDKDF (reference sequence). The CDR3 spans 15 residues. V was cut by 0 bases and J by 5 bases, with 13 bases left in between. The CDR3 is CATSRDLGDRTEAFF. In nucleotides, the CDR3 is TGTGCCACCAGCAGAGATCTAGGGGATAGGACTGAAGCTTTCTTT.

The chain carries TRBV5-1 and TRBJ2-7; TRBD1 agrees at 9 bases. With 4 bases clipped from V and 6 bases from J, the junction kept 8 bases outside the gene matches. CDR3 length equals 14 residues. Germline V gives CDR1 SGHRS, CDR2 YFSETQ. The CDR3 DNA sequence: TGCGCCAGCAGCAACCCACAGGGGGCTTCCGAGCAGTACTTC. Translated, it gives CASSNPQGASEQYF.

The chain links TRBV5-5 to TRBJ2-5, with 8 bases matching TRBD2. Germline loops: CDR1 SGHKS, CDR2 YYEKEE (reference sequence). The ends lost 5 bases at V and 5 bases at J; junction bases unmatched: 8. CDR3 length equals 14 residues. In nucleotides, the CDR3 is TGTGCCAGCAGAAGCGGGAGACCCGGGGAGACCCAGTACTTC. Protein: CASRSGRPGETQYF.

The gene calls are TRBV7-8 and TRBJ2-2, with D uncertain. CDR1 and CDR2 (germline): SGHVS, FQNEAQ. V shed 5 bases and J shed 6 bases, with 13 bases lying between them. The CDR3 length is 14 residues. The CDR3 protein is CASSLGILPGELFF. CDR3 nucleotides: TGTGCCAGCAGCCTTGGGATACTGCCCGGGGAGCTGTTTTTT.

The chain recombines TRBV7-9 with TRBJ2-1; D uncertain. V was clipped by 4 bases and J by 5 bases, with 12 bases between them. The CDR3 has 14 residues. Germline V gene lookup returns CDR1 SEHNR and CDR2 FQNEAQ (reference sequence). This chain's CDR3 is CASSSLEYHNEQFF. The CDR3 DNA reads TGTGCCAGCAGCTCCTTGGAATACCACAATGAGCAGTTCTTC. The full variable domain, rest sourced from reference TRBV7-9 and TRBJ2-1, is DTGVSQNPRHKITKRGQNVTFRCDPISEHNRLYWYRQTLGQGPEFLTYFQNEAQLEKSRLLSDRFSAERPKGSFSTLEIQRTEQGDSAMYLCASSSLEYHNEQFFGPGTRLTVL.

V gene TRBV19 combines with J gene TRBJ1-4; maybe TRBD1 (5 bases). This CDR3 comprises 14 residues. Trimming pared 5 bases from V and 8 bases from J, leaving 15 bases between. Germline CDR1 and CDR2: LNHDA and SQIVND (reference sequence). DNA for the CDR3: TGTGCCAGTAGTCTCTCGTCAGGGCACGAAAAACTGTTTTTT. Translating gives CASSLSSGHEKLFF.

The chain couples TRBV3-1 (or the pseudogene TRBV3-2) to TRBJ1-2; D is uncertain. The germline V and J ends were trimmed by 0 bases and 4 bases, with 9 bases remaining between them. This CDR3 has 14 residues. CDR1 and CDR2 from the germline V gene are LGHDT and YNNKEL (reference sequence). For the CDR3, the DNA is TGTGCCAGCAGCCAAGAGAGGGTGGGCTATGGCTACACCTTC. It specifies CASSQERVGYGYTF.

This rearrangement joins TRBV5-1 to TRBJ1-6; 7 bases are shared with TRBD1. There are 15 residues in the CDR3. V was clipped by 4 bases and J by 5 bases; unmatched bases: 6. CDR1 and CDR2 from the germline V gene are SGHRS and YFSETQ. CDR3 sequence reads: CASSGTGTDNSPLHF. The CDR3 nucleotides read TGCGCCAGCAGCGGGACCGGGACAGATAATTCACCCCTCCACTTT.

The CDR3 sequence is CATWGSGRVGEQFF. The CDR3 DNA follows: TGTGCCACCTGGGGGAGCGGGAGGGTGGGTGAGCAGTTCTTC. This chain uses TRBV19 with TRBJ2-1; 10 positions match TRBD2. The CDR3 is 14 amino acids. V shed 10 bases and J 9 bases; nucleotides not matched to a gene: 12. Germline CDR1 and CDR2: LNHDA and SQIVND (reference sequence). Combining the CDR3 with reference TRBV19 and TRBJ2-1 gives the whole variable domain DGGITQSPKYLFRKEGQNVTLSCEQNLNHDAMYWYRQDPGQGLRLIYYSQIVNDFQKGDIAEGYSVSREKKESFPLTVTSAQKNPTAFYLCATWGSGRVGEQFFGPGTRLTVL.

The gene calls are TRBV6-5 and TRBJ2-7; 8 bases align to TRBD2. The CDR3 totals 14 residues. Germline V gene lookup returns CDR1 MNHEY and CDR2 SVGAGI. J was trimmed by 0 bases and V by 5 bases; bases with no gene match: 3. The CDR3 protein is CASSLSGNSYEQYF. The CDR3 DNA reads TGTGCCAGCAGTCTTAGCGGGAACTCCTACGAGCAGTACTTC.

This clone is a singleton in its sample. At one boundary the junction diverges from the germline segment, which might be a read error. The CDR3 bases are TGTGCCAGCAGTCCGTCCTCTTCCTCCAATGAGCAGTTCTTC. Translating gives CASSPSSSSNEQFF. The rearrangement joins TRBV6-5 to TRBJ2-1; D is unclear. Germline V gene lookup returns CDR1 MNHEY and CDR2 SVGAGI. The CDR3 is made up of 14 amino acids.

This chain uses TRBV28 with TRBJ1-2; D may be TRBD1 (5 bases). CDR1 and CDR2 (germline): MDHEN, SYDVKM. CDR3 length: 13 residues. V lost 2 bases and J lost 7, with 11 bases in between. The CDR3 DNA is TGTGCCAGCAGTTTAATCTCAGGGCTTGGCTACACCTTC. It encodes CASSLISGLGYTF.

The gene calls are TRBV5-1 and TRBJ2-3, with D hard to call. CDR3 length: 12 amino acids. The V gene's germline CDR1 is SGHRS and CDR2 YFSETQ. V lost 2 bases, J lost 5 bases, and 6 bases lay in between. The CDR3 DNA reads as TGCGCCAGCAGCTTAGGGAAAGATACGCAGTATTTT. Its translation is CASSLGKDTQYF. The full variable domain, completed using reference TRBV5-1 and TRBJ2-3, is KAGVTQTPRYLIKTRGQQVTLSCSPISGHRSVSWYQQTPGQGLQFLFEYFSETQRNKGNFPGRFSGRQFSNSRSEMNVSTLELGDSALYLCASSLGKDTQYFGPGTRLTVL.

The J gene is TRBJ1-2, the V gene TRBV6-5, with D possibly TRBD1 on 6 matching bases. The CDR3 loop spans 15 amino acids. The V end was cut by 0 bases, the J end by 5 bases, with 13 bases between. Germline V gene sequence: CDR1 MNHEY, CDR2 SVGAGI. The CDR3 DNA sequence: TGTGCCAGCAGTTACTCGACAGGCCCACGATATGGCTACACCTTC. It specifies CASSYSTGPRYGYTF.

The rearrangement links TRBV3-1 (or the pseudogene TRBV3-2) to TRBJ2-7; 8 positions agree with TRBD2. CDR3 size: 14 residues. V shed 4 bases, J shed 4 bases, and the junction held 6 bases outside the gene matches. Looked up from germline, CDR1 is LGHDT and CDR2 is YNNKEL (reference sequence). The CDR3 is CASSPAAGAYEQYF. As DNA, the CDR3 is TGTGCCAGCAGCCCCGCAGCGGGAGCTTACGAGCAGTACTTC.

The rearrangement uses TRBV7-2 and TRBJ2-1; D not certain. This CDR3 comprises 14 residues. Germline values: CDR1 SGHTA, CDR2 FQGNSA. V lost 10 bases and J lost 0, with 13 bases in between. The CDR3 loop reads CAIRADRSYNEQFF. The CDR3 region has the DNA TGTGCCATTAGGGCGGATCGCTCCTACAATGAGCAGTTCTTC.

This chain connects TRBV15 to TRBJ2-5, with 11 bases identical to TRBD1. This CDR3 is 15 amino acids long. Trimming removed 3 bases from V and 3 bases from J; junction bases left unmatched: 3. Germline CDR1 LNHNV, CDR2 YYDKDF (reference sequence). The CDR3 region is CATSRDRGLEETQYF. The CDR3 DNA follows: TGTGCCACCAGCAGGGACAGGGGGCTGGAAGAGACCCAGTACTTC.